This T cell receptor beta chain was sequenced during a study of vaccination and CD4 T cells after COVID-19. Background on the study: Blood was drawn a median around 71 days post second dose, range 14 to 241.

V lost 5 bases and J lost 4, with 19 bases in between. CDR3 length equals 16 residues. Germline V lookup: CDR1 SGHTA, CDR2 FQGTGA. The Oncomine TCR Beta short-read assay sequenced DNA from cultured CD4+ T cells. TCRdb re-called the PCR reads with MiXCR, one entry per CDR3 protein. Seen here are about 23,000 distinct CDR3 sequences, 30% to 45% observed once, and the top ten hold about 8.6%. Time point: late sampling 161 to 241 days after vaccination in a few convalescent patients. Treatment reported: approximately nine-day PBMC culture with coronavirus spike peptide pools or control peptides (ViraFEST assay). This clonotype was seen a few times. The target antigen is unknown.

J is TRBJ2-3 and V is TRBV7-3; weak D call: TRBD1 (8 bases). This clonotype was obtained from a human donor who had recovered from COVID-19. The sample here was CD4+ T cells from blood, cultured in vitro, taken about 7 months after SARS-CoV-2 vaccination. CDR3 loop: CASSLLGQGGADTQYF. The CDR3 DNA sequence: TGTGCCAGCAGCCTACTTGGACAGGGAGGGGCAGATACGCAGTATTTT.